The next 9 T cell receptor beta chains were all read from a single sample in a study of regulatory T cells in long-lasting Graves disease. Noted time point: newly diagnosed GD, antithyroid drugs for less than 3 months. PBMC RNA served as the TCR library source. According to the study, TCR beta libraries were built with iRepertoire HTBI primers and CDR3-region Arm-PCR. TCRdb fed the multiplex PCR reads into MiXCR, producing one record per CDR3 protein. In the table there are 540,000 or so distinct CDR3 sequences, roughly 14% of which are singletons. The same specimen was also included in a second study, on T cells in Graves' hyperthyroidism and ophthalmopathy.

The sample in question was peripheral blood mononuclear cells (PBMCs), obtained at new diagnosis, from a patient treated with antithyroid drugs. The receptors derive from a man aged 30 to 39 with Graves disease.

This clonotype was observed many times. The chain links TRBV20-1 to TRBJ1-5, with D possibly TRBD1 on 6 matching bases. The CDR3 totals 15 residues. With 5 bases removed from V and 4 bases from J, the gap between germline ends came to 18 bases. CDR1 is DFQATT, CDR2 SNEGSKA, per germline (reference sequence). The CDR3 DNA sequence: TGCAGTGCTCCTCAGGGGCCACGAAATAATCAGCCCCAGCATTTT. Translation gives CSAPQGPRNNQPQHF.

This clonotype was observed at least ten times. This chain connects TRBV6-1 to TRBJ2-1, with TRBD1 identical over 8 bases. Germline V gene lookup returns CDR1 MNHNS and CDR2 SASEGT. The CDR3 runs 15 residues. V lost 5 bases to trimming and J lost 4 bases; unmatched junction nucleotides: 7. This chain's CDR3 is CASSHGQGGYNEQFF. CDR3 nucleotide sequence: TGTGCCAGCAGTCATGGACAGGGAGGATACAATGAGCAGTTCTTC.

The chain recombines TRBV18 with TRBJ1-2, with TRBD1 matching 7 bases. V gave up 3 bases and J gave up 0 bases; unmatched junction bases: 7. The CDR3 covers 16 residues. Per germline, CDR1 KGHSH and CDR2 LQKENI. CDR3 bases: TGTGCCAGCTCACCTAATCCGACAGGGCCTAACTATGGCTACACCTTC. It yields the protein CASSPNPTGPNYGYTF.

This clonotype has ten or more counts. The chain is built from TRBV12-3 or TRBV12-4 and TRBJ2-1, with 10 bases matching TRBD1. V shed 6 bases and J 4 bases; nucleotides not matched to a gene: 6. This CDR3 has 15 residues. CDR3 nucleotide sequence: TGTGCCAGCAGGTGGGGACAGGGGAGTTACAATGAGCAGTTCTTC. Its translation is CASRWGQGSYNEQFF.

This clonotype was counted at least ten times. The rearrangement joins TRBV6-5 to TRBJ1-6, with a tentative D call TRBD1 (5 bases). Germline CDR1 MNHEY, CDR2 SVGAGI. Between the trimmed V and J ends, which lost 4 bases and 11 bases, there was a span of 15 bases. The CDR3 totals 14 residues. The DNA for the CDR3 is TGTGCCAGCAGTTGGGACTCCGGGGGGACACCCCTCCACTTT. Amino acids: CASSWDSGGTPLHF.

The chain uses TRBV20-1 and TRBJ1-6; D unresolved. Germline-derived CDR1 and CDR2 are DFQATT and SNEGSKA (reference sequence). CDR3 length equals 15 residues. The V and J ends lost 1 base and 5 bases respectively, with 12 bases between them. CDR3 DNA: TGCAGTGCTAGAGTAGGCGGGGAGAATAATTCACCCCTCCACTTT. It is translated as CSARVGGENNSPLHF.

This clonotype occurred many times. The V and J genes are TRBV18 and TRBJ2-3; no clear D gene. This CDR3 spans 15 amino acids. The germline gives CDR1 KGHSH, CDR2 LQKENI. The V end was cut by 1 base, the J end by 0 bases, with 8 bases between. The CDR3 nucleotides are TGTGCCAGCTCACCACAGCAGTCCAGCACAGATACGCAGTATTTT. This gives the protein CASSPQQSSTDTQYF.

There are a few counts of this clonotype. The chain couples TRBV11-2 to TRBJ2-7, with 7 nucleotides matching TRBD2. Germline CDR1 is SGHAT and CDR2 is FQNNGV. The V segment lost 5 bases and the J segment 2 bases; nucleotides outside the gene matches: 9. The CDR3 totals 15 residues. This chain's CDR3 is CASSRTSDGAYEQYF. DNA for the CDR3: TGTGCCAGCAGCCGAACTAGCGATGGGGCCTACGAGCAGTACTTC. The full variable domain, with the rest looked up from reference TRBV11-2 and TRBJ2-7, is EAGVAQSPRYKIIEKRQSVAFWCNPISGHATLYWYQQILGQGPKLLIQFQNNGVVDDSQLPKDRFSAERLKGVDSTLKIQPAKLEDSAVYLCASSRTSDGAYEQYFGPGTRLTVT.

This clonotype came up a few times. At one end, the junction sequence differs from germline, possibly due to a read error. This sequence joins TRBV7-2 and TRBJ1-1; 7 bases are shared with TRBD1. This CDR3 comprises 16 residues. Germline V CDR1 and CDR2: SGHTA, FQGNSA. The CDR3 DNA reads as TGTGCCAGCAGCCTAAAGGGGGCAGGGGGACATACTGAAGCTCTCTTT. Its protein is CASSLKGAGGHTEALF.